The entry that follows covers one T cell receptor (beta chain) sequence. The study recruited people aged about 18 to 90 years across 24 US areas. The CDR3 is 14 amino acids. Germline V gives CDR1 SNHLY, CDR2 FYNNEI. Deletions cut 6 bases from V and 3 bases from J, with 15 bases between. The data derive from a study of blood T cell repertoires in COVID-19. As processed by the authors: For nucleated cells, counts were estimated from reference gene primer amplification. Profiling relied on immunoSEQ multiplex PCR, and the TCRdb table lists in-frame clones only, not all of them. For V, J and clone size, that table is used; D and trimming come from the DNA. The sample consists of approximately 200,000 clones, nearly 90% of them appearing once.

Sequencing was done on a sample of PBMCs or T cells enriched from blood (not recorded which). J is TRBJ2-7 and V is TRBV2, with D tentatively TRBD1 (5 bases). The TCR originated in a man aged 25 to 45 who had recovered from COVID-19. Here the CDR3 DNA reads TGTGCCAGCAGCGACAGTATTGGGGTCTACGAGCAGTACTTC. Translation gives CASSDSIGVYEQYF.